This T cell receptor beta chain is drawn from a study of CD4 T cells in relation to SARS-CoV-2 and coronaviruses (dated by TCRdb to the early 2020s). For the wider study: In the ViraFEST assay, PBMCs were grown with antigen for roughly 10 days, and TCR beta CDR3s were then sequenced to identify antigen-specific clonal expansions. The Adaptive Biotechnologies TCR-sequencing kit was used to sequence samples from a few pre-COVID donors and the naive versus memory experiments, while other data came from Illumina-based sequencing. Shared crossreactive spike epitopes were mapped to their HLA restriction using patient-derived lymphoblastoid cell lines. A different TCR-beta assay, based on Illumina, was used to sequence expansion assays from other donors in the study. At the level of individual TCR clonotypes, the study evaluated whether memory CD4+ T cells crossreact between the spike proteins of SARS-CoV-2 and those of common cold coronaviruses. A median age of 38.5 years, with a range of about 21 to 80 years, was recorded for the full convalescent cohort of about a dozen patients. Among the approximately 12 convalescent patients, 8 males and 4 females were included, and two of the subjects were Hispanic. Broad study findings and their caveats: Compared with monoreactive clones, crossreactive clones had significantly weaker SARS-CoV-2-driven expansion, a result consistent with antigenic imprinting. Roughly 67% of donors had memory CD4+ clonotypes that crossrecognized SARS-CoV-2 and at least one common cold coronavirus spike. Because the crossreactivity analysis focused on spike protein, crossreactivity against other viral proteins was not assessed. Pre-pandemic and post-infection samples were not both contributed by any donor, so tracing of the source of pre-existing responses was limited. The study was constrained by small numbers of patients and of tested TCRs. Sequencing of naive versus memory cells indicated that the assay detects memory recall responses, not primary responses primed during culture.

Survey-level immunoSEQ TCR-beta sequencing was performed on DNA from CEF-cultured naive and memory CD4+ T cells. The paper's data handling went like this. During preprocessing, nonproductive sequences were removed, as were CDR3s that did not start with C, did not end with F or W, or were shorter than 7 amino acids. The MANAFEST web app identified antigen-specific clonotypes based on expansion compared with the reference and other culture wells. A clone was considered positive if the clone showed significant expansion compared with the reference culture in 2 of 3 replicate wells at an FDR below 0.05. A further requirement for positive clones was significant expansion compared with all other tandem wells, along with an odds ratio above 5. Cultured and uncultured naive and memory CD4+ repertoires were searched for CDR3s previously identified as spike- and CEF-reactive. After three terminal residues were trimmed from each end, CDR3 homology was quantified as pairwise Levenshtein distance using the stringdist R package. The table comes from immuneACCESS by way of TCRdb, which keeps in-frame sequences with V and J called. Part of the clones is missing from these tables; in studies checked, under half for an unresolved V gene and the rest for unknown reasons. V, J and clone size reflect that table, while D and trimming were determined from the DNA. This sample is represented by tens of thousands of clones; more than 75% of them were singletons. The top ten hold 3% to 3.5% of the sample.

To separate naive from memory CD4+ T cells, cryopreserved PBMCs first underwent CD4 enrichment and then EasySep naive CD4+ T cell enrichment. For roughly 9 days, 85,000 to 100,000 sorted naive or memory CD4+ T cells were cultured together with CEF peptides and T cell-depleted PBMCs at a 1:1 ratio. In general, triplicate replicate wells were used for every peptide culture condition. PBMCs were isolated from leukapheresis product or whole blood by Ficoll-Paque PLUS gradient centrifugation. PBMCs were either used fresh in the expansion assay or cryopreserved at -140 degrees C. The QIAamp Micro DNA Kit was used to extract genomic DNA from the CD4+ T cells. In the case of this clone: It lacks a known antigen. Per-base quality was not reported, and no clone a single base away is much larger than it.

Counted from cysteine to phenylalanine, this CDR3 has 17 amino acids. This entry keeps only the CDR3 DNA: 51 bases, framed from base 1. Relative to germline, V is missing 5 bases and J is missing 3 bases, with 10 bases of the junction outside any gene match. For CDR1 and CDR2, the germline V gene lists MDHEN and SYDVKM. The V and J genes are TRBV28 and TRBJ2-3; 11 bases in the middle match TRBD2. The specimen was memory CD4+ T cells from PBMCs, cultured in vitro. The intended sense of this specimen's cell subset or site label: memory (non-naive) CD4+ T cells. The sequence was obtained from an adult with COVID-19. Here is the DNA: TGTGCCAGCAGTGGACAGTCCGGGACTAGCGGTACAGATACGCAGTATTTT. This sequence encodes CASSGQSGTSGTDTQYF.